These 3 T cell receptor beta chains came from one sample sequenced in a study of quantifying T cell responses using KT2 cells. For the study at large: TCR alpha and beta constant-region primers primed reverse transcription of RNA.

A single-stranded UMI oligo with SP2 sequence was ligated to cDNA 3' ends. An equimolar mix of RC1.1 and RC1.2 primed the beta chain across TRBC1 and TRBC2. One entry per CDR3 protein results from TCRdb running MiXCR on the UMI-ligation and nested PCR reads. The sample has more than 55,000 distinct CDR3 sequences, about 12% seen once; the top ten hold under 10%. Sequences were obtained from PBMCs spiked with cells of the T cell clone KT2. The receptors derive from a human donor.

The chain links TRBV20-1 to TRBJ2-5; unclear D gene. The V end lost 5 bases, the J end lost 2 bases, and 6 bases lay between the germline ends. The CDR3 is made up of 11 amino acids. CDR1 is DFQATT, CDR2 SNEGSKA, per germline (reference sequence). The DNA for the CDR3 is TGCAGTGCTCATTCTCAAGAGACCCAGTACTTC. Translated: CSAHSQETQYF.

This clonotype was found a few times. This chain joins TRBV6-2 or TRBV6-3 and TRBJ1-1; D not certain. This CDR3 has 14 residues. V shed 0 bases and J shed 0 bases, with 5 bases lying between them. Germline assignment: CDR1 MNHEY and CDR2 SVGEGT. Here the CDR3 DNA reads TGTGCCAGCAGTTACTCGGAGATGAACACTGAAGCTTTCTTT. Amino acid sequence: CASSYSEMNTEAFF.

This clonotype is termed medium-sized (0.01 to 0.1%). The V call is TRBV11-2, the J call TRBJ2-7; D perhaps matches TRBD1 (6 bases). The CDR3 is 14 residues long. V was shortened by 8 bases and J by 2 bases, with 16 bases between the two germline ends. Germline CDR1 reads SGHAT; CDR2 reads FQNNGV. CDR3 amino acids: CASRPLTGPYEQYF. For the CDR3, the DNA is TGTGCCAGCCGTCCCCTGACAGGACCCTACGAGCAGTACTTC.